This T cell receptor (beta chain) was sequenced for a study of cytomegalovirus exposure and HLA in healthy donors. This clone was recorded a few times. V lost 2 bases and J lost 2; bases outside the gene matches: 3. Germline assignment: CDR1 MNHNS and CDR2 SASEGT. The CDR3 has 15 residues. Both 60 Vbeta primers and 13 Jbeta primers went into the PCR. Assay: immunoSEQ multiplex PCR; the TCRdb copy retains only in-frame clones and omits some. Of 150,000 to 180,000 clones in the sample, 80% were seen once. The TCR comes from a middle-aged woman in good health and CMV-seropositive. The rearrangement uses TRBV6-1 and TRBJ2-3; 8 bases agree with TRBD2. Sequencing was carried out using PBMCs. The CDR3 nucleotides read TGTGCCAGCAGTGAATTAGCGGGGATCACAGATACGCAGTATTTT. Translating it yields CASSELAGITDTQYF.